The next 24 T cell receptor beta chains were all read from a single sample in a study of blood T cell repertoires in COVID-19. Clones were read by immunoSEQ multiplex PCR, and TCRdb kept only the in-frame ones, dropping some. The sample lists approximately 91,000 clones, 75% to 85% occurring once. Sequenced input: peripheral blood. The receptors shown here come from a man between 70 and 80 years old with acute or convalescent COVID-19.

The chain combines TRBV3-1 (or the pseudogene TRBV3-2) with TRBJ1-4, with D perhaps TRBD1 (6 bases). V was clipped by 1 base and J by 5 bases, with 11 bases between them. CDR3 size: 15 residues. Per the germline V gene, CDR1 is LGHDT and CDR2 is YNNKEL (reference sequence). The CDR3 DNA is TGTGCCAGCAGCCAAGGATGGGGGCTCAATGAAAAACTGTTTTTT. Protein: CASSQGWGLNEKLFF.

This clone has a handful of counts. The rearrangement joins TRBV5-1 to TRBJ2-3; 8 nucleotides align to TRBD1. The length of the CDR3 is 19 residues. The germline V gene has CDR1 SGHRS and CDR2 YFSETQ. V lost 0 bases, J lost 0 bases, and 12 bases stayed unmatched. CDR3 nucleotide sequence: TGCGCCAGCAGCTTGGCCGTGCTCTCAGGGGGCTTAAGCACAGATACGCAGTATTTT. Protein product: CASSLAVLSGGLSTDTQYF.

This clone is a singleton in its sample. The CDR3 is CAASRQGSSYNEQFF. CDR3 nucleotide sequence: TGCGCCGCCAGCCGTCAGGGGAGCTCCTACAATGAGCAGTTCTTC. The V call is TRBV5-1, the J call TRBJ2-1; D is possibly TRBD1 (6 bases). CDR1 is SGHRS and CDR2 is YFSETQ in the germline V gene. The length of the CDR3 is 15 residues. V was clipped by 10 bases and J by 0 bases, with 17 bases between them.

This clone occurred once. CDR3 sequence: CASTRQRINQPQHF. The CDR3 nucleotides are TGTGCCAGCACCCGACAGAGGATCAATCAGCCCCAGCATTTT. The gene calls are TRBV27 and TRBJ1-5, with D tentatively TRBD1 (5 bases). Germline CDR1 MNHEY, CDR2 SMNVEV (reference sequence). Trimming left V 7 bases short and J 3 bases short, with 13 bases between. The CDR3 consists of 14 residues.

The chain links TRBV9 to TRBJ2-3; 7 bases align to TRBD2. The CDR3 runs to 16 residues. With 4 bases clipped from V and 6 bases from J, the junction kept 14 bases outside the gene matches. The germline CDR1 and CDR2 sequences are SGDLS and YYNGEE. CDR3 nucleotide sequence: TGTGCCAGCAGCTTGCCAACTAGCGCCCCACAGGATACGCAGTATTTT. Protein product: CASSLPTSAPQDTQYF.

V usage is TRBV6-2 or TRBV6-3 and J usage is TRBJ1-1; D gene unclear. V dropped 6 bases and J dropped 4 bases, with 18 bases sitting between them. Germline V gene data show CDR1 as MNHEY and CDR2 as SVGEGT. This CDR3 is 15 amino acids long. The DNA of the CDR3 is TGTGCCAGCAGCAACCCCCGGGGAGGTCGCACTGAAGCTTTCTTT. It specifies CASSNPRGGRTEAFF.

The rearrangement links TRBV30 to TRBJ1-4; D remains unclear. V lost 2 bases and J 8 bases, leaving 21 bases between the germline ends. The CDR3 is 16 amino acids. The germline CDR1 and CDR2 sequences are GTSNPN and SVGIG (reference sequence). CDR3 amino acids: CAWSLSRTFLIEKLFF. The CDR3 DNA reads as TGTGCCTGGAGTTTGTCCAGAACCTTTTTAATCGAAAAACTGTTTTTT.

This clone has just one count. The rearrangement links TRBV4-2 to TRBJ1-2; D gene ambiguous. The CDR3 covers 15 residues. The V and J ends lost 0 bases and 2 bases respectively, with 10 bases between them. Germline V gene lookup returns CDR1 LGHNA and CDR2 YNFKEQ. For the CDR3, the DNA is TGTGCCAGCAGCCAAGATCGGGTAGCGAACTATGGCTACACCTTC. Translated, it gives CASSQDRVANYGYTF.

There are a few counts of this clone. Different DNA sequences within this sample yield the same CDR3. The chain is built from TRBV18 and TRBJ2-1; TRBD2 matches 12 bases. Looked up from germline, CDR1 is KGHSH and CDR2 is LQKENI. Trimming cost V 6 bases and J 4 bases; bases outside gene matches: 4. This CDR3 is built from 15 residues. CDR3 residues: CASSPLAGGYNEQFF. In DNA form, the CDR3 reads TGTGCCAGCTCTCCCCTAGCGGGAGGGTACAATGAGCAGTTCTTC.

J is TRBJ1-3 and V is TRBV5-6, with D maybe TRBD1 (6 bases). The germline V gene encodes CDR1 SGHDT and CDR2 YYEEEE. The V and J ends lost 4 bases and 0 bases respectively, with 20 bases between them. The CDR3 has 18 residues. CDR3 loop: CASSPRGGGLGSGNTIYF. DNA of the CDR3: TGTGCCAGCAGCCCCCGAGGGGGGGGGCTAGGCTCTGGAAACACCATATATTTT.

This clone showed up just once. V is TRBV9 and J is TRBJ2-7; D perhaps matches TRBD1 (7 bases). The CDR3 consists of 15 residues. Trimming removed 0 bases at V and 3 bases at J, with 13 bases between. CDR1 and CDR2 from the germline V gene are SGDLS and YYNGEE. In DNA, the CDR3 is TGTGCCAGCAGCGTAGGGGGTCAGGGGGGCTACGAGCAGTACTTC. This gives the protein CASSVGGQGGYEQYF. The variable domain in full, completed from reference TRBV9 and TRBJ2-7, reads DSGVTQTPKHLITATGQRVTLRCSPRSGDLSVYWYQQSLDQGLQFLIQYYNGEERAKGNILERFSAQQFPDLHSELNLSSLELGDSALYFCASSVGGQGGYEQYFGPGTRLTVT.

The J gene is TRBJ2-7, the V gene TRBV27; 7 nucleotides line up with TRBD1. With 4 bases clipped from V and 4 bases from J, the junction kept 13 bases outside the gene matches. The V gene's germline CDR1 is MNHEY and CDR2 SMNVEV (reference sequence). The CDR3 loop spans 16 amino acids. CDR3 amino acids: CASSSYPPGTAYEQYF. CDR3 nucleotide sequence: TGTGCCAGCAGTTCTTACCCCCCGGGGACAGCTTACGAGCAGTACTTC.

The V and J genes are TRBV5-1 and TRBJ2-7, with D perhaps matching TRBD2 (5 bases). There are 15 residues in the CDR3. Germline CDR1 is SGHRS and CDR2 is YFSETQ. Trimming took 0 bases from V and 3 from J, leaving 13 bases between them. CDR3 loop: CASSLDGSGNYEQYF. In nucleotides, the CDR3 is TGCGCCAGCAGCTTGGACGGTTCGGGGAACTACGAGCAGTACTTC.

The genes are TRBV10-3 and TRBJ2-2, with D unresolved. Germline CDR1 and CDR2: ENHRY and SYGVKD. CDR3 length equals 12 residues. Trimming took off 6 bases at V and 6 bases at J, with 8 bases between the two ends. CDR3 coding DNA: TGTGCCATCAGCCCCATTGCCGGGGAGCTGTTTTTT. Its protein product is CAISPIAGELFF.

The rearrangement uses TRBV6-5 and TRBJ2-1; a weak D match, TRBD2 (6 bases). The V gene lost 6 bases and the J gene lost 7 bases, with 13 bases spanning the gap. Looked up from germline, CDR1 is MNHEY and CDR2 is SVGAGI. This CDR3 is 13 amino acids long. The CDR3 sequence: CASSRKLANEQFF. The CDR3, as DNA: TGTGCCAGCAGCCGGAAGCTAGCGAATGAGCAGTTCTTC.

V usage is TRBV7-2 and J usage is TRBJ1-1; 8 bases fit TRBD1. Germline V CDR1 and CDR2: SGHTA, FQGNSA. The CDR3 extends over 12 amino acids. Losses at the gene ends were 5 bases for V and 9 bases for J; bases not matched to a gene: 5. The DNA for the CDR3 is TGTGCCAGCAGCGCCTCAGGGGGCAAAGCTTTCTTT. Its translation is CASSASGGKAFF.

This rearrangement joins TRBV7-9 to TRBJ2-3; D is uncertain. V dropped 6 bases and J dropped 9 bases, with 16 bases sitting between them. The CDR3 sequence is 13 residues long. Germline loops: CDR1 SEHNR, CDR2 FQNEAQ (reference sequence). CDR3 DNA sequence: TGTGCCAGCAGTTTTGATGGGCGCCTAACGCAGTATTTT. This gives the protein CASSFDGRLTQYF. The full variable domain, in which reference TRBV7-9 and TRBJ2-3 provide the parts outside the CDR3, is DTGVSQNPRHKITKRGQNVTFRCDPISEHNRLYWYRQTLGQGPEFLTYFQNEAQLEKSRLLSDRFSAERPKGSFSTLEIQRTEQGDSAMYLCASSFDGRLTQYFGPGTRLTVL.

This rearrangement joins TRBV5-1 to TRBJ1-2, with 8 bases aligning to TRBD1. Germline trimming cut 2 bases from V and 4 bases from J; bases unmatched to any gene: 10. Per germline, CDR1 SGHRS and CDR2 YFSETQ. This CDR3 region has 16 residues. The CDR3 reads CASSFPKGQGAYGYTF. CDR3 nucleotide sequence: TGCGCCAGCAGCTTTCCCAAAGGACAGGGTGCCTATGGCTACACCTTC.

The rearrangement joins TRBV7-2 to TRBJ2-1; D possibly corresponds to TRBD2 (5 bases). V lost 5 bases and J lost 14, with 25 bases in between. The CDR3 is made up of 15 amino acids. Germline V gives CDR1 SGHTA, CDR2 FQGNSA. CDR3 nucleotide sequence: TGTGCCAGCAGCCCGGCGAGGGATTGGGTTCAACGTGAGTTCTTC. Its translation is CASSPARDWVQREFF.

This sequence joins TRBV18 and TRBJ2-3; D ambiguous. The CDR3 sequence is 15 residues long. Germline CDR1 is KGHSH and CDR2 is LQKENI. V lost 0 bases and J 2 bases, leaving 9 bases between the germline ends. The CDR3 loop reads CASSPPLTYTDTQYF. As DNA, the CDR3 is TGTGCCAGCTCACCACCACTCACTTACACAGATACGCAGTATTTT.

The gene calls are TRBV5-1 and TRBJ2-7; 8 bases match TRBD2. Trimming took 7 bases from V and 1 from J; bases not matched to a gene: 10. The CDR3 sequence is 15 residues long. Germline values: CDR1 SGHRS, CDR2 YFSETQ. This CDR3 reads CASRGASGPSYEQYF. CDR3 nucleotides: TGCGCCAGCCGAGGGGCTAGCGGGCCGTCCTACGAGCAGTACTTC.

This chain links TRBV7-2 with TRBJ1-1; 8 bases map to TRBD1. V trimming: 2 bases; J trimming: 9 bases; junction bases outside the gene matches: 8. CDR3 size: 14 residues. Germline loops: CDR1 SGHTA, CDR2 FQGNSA. The CDR3 DNA sequence: TGTGCCAGCAGCTTATCTATGGACAGGGAGCAAGCTTTCTTT. It specifies CASSLSMDREQAFF.

The chain couples TRBV7-2 to TRBJ2-7; D is possibly TRBD1 (5 bases). The CDR3 length is 15 residues. From germline, CDR1 is SGHTA and CDR2 FQGNSA. The V gene lost 2 bases and the J gene lost 2 bases, with 13 bases spanning the gap. The CDR3 sequence: CASSLRAGNTYEQYF. The CDR3 bases are TGTGCCAGCAGCTTACGGGCAGGGAACACCTACGAGCAGTACTTC.

This clone was found once. The V gene is TRBV6-1, the J gene TRBJ1-5; D is uncertain. The CDR3 is 15 amino acids. Looked up from germline, CDR1 is MNHNS and CDR2 is SASEGT. The V end lost 1 base, the J end lost 3 bases, and 10 bases lay between the germline ends. The CDR3 bases are TGTGCCAGCAGTGAAGGGAGTATAGACAATCAGCCCCAGCATTTT. Residues: CASSEGSIDNQPQHF.